Ten or more counts support the clone carrying this TCR beta chain. Its antigen is as yet unknown. This entry comes from a study of Graves' ophthalmopathy and Graves' hyperthyroidism. Overall study findings and caveats: Between ophthalmopathy and stable hyperthyroidism, a 13-signature model drew a separation with 87.88% sensitivity and approximately 79% specificity. Ophthalmopathy progression was predicted by the model at less than 71% sensitivity and under 75% specificity.

J lost 6 bases, V lost 6 bases, and 7 bases had no gene match. This CDR3 region has 13 residues. Per the germline V gene, CDR1 is SQVTM and CDR2 is ANQGSEA. RNA transcripts served as template for amplifying TCR beta CDR3 sequences. RT-PCR was first run with HTBI primers, then multiplex PCR in a second round. MiXCR, applied by TCRdb to the multiplex PCR reads, yields one record per CDR3 protein. Among some 350,000 distinct CDR3 sequences listed, about 18% were seen once. The material sequenced was peripheral blood. This TCR derives from an adult woman with stable Graves' hyperthyroidism. The J gene is TRBJ1-2, the V gene TRBV29-1; 10 bases map to TRBD1. CDR3: CSVTGTGENGYTF. CDR3 nucleotide sequence: TGCAGCGTCACCGGGACAGGGGAAAATGGCTACACCTTC.